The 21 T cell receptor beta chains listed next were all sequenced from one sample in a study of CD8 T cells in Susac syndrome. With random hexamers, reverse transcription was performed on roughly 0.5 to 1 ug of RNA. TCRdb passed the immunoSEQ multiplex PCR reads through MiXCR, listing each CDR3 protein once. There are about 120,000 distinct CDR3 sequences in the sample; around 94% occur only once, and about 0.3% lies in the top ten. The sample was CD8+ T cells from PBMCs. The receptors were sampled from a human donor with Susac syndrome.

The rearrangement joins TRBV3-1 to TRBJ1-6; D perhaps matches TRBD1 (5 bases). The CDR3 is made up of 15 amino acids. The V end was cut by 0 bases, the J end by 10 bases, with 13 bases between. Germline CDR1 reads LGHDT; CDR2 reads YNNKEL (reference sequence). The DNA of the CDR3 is TGTGCCAGCAGCCAAGATTGGCAGGGAGACTCACCCCTCCACTTT. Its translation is CASSQDWQGDSPLHF.

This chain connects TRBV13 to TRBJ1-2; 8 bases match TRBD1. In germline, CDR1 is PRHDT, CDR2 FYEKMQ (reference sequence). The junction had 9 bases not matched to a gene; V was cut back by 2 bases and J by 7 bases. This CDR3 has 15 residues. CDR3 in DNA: TGTGCCAGCAGCTTACCAGGGGGCGCTTCAGGTGGCTACACCTTC. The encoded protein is CASSLPGGASGGYTF.

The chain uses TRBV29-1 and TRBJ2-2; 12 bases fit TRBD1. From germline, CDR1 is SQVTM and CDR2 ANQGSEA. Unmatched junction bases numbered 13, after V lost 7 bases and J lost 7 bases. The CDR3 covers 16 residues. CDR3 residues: CSATGGQGAPIGELFF. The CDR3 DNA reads TGCAGCGCTACAGGGGGACAGGGGGCGCCCATCGGGGAGCTGTTTTTT.

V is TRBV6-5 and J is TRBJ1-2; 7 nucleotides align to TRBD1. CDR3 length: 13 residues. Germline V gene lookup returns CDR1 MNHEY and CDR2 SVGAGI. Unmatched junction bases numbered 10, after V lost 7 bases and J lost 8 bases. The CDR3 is CASNGGTAKGYTF. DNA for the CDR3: TGTGCCAGCAATGGAGGGACAGCTAAAGGCTACACCTTC.

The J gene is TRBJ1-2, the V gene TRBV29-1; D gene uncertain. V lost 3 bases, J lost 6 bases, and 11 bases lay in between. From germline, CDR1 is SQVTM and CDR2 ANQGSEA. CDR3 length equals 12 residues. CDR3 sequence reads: CSVDSGGHGYTF. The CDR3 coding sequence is TGCAGCGTTGATTCAGGAGGGCATGGCTACACCTTC.

The CDR3 loop is CASSGLEDTQYF. The CDR3, as DNA: TGTGCCAGCAGCGGACTTGAGGATACGCAGTATTTT. The V gene is TRBV9, the J gene TRBJ2-3, with D uncertain. Trimming cost V 3 bases and J 6 bases, with 8 bases left between them. This CDR3 contains 12 residues. CDR1 SGDLS and CDR2 YYNGEE come from the germline V gene.

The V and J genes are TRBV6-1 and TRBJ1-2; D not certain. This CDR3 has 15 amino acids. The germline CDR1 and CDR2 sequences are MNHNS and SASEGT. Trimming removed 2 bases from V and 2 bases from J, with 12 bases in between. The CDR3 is CASSEFEGPNYGYTF. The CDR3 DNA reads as TGTGCCAGCAGTGAATTCGAGGGTCCCAACTATGGCTACACCTTC.

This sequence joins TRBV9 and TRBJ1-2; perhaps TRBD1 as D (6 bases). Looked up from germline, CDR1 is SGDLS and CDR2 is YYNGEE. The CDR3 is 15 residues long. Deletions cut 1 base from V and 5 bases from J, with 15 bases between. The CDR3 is CASSVSSGQLYGYTF. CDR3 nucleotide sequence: TGTGCCAGCAGCGTATCCTCCGGACAGCTATATGGCTACACCTTC.

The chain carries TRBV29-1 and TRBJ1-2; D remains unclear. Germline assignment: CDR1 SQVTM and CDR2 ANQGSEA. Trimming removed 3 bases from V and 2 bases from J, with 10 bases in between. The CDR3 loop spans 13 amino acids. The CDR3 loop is CSVDEGSNYGYTF. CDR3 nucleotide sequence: TGCAGCGTTGATGAGGGTTCGAACTATGGCTACACCTTC.

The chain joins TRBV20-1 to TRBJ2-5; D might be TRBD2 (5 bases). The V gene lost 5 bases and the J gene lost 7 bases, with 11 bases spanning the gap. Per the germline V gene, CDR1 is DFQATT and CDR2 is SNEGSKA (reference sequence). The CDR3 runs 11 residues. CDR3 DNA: TGCAGTGCTTCCTCGGGATGGACCCAGTACTTC. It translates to CSASSGWTQYF.

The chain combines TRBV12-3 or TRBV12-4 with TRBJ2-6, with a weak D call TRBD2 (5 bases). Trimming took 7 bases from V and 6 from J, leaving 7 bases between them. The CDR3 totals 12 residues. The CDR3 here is CASNGEANVLTF. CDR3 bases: TGTGCCAGCAACGGGGAGGCCAACGTCCTGACTTTC.

CDR3: CATSRDPPGSDEQYF. The CDR3 DNA is TGTGCCACCAGCAGAGACCCTCCAGGCAGCGACGAGCAGTACTTC. This chain joins TRBV15 and TRBJ2-7; D uncertain. CDR3 length: 15 residues. The V end lost 0 bases, the J end lost 5 bases, and 14 bases lay between the germline ends. The V gene's germline CDR1 is LNHNV and CDR2 YYDKDF (reference sequence). Based on the CDR3 plus reference TRBV15 and TRBJ2-7, the full variable domain is DAMVIQNPRYQVTQFGKPVTLSCSQTLNHNVMYWYQQKSSQAPKLLFHYYDKDFNNEADTPDNFQSRRPNTSFCFLDIRSPGLGDTAMYLCATSRDPPGSDEQYFGPGTRLTVT.

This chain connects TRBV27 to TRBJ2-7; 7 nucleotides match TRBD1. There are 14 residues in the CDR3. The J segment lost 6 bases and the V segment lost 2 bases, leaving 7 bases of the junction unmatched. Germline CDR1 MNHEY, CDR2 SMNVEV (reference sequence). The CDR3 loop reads CASSLGTALREQYF. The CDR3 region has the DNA TGTGCCAGCAGTTTAGGGACAGCTCTCCGCGAGCAGTACTTC.

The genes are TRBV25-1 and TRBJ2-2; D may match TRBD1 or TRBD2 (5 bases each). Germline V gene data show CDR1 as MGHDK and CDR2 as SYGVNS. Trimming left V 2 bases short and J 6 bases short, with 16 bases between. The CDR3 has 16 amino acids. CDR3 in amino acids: CASSERGRGPSGELFF. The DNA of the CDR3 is TGTGCCAGCAGTGAACGGGGCCGGGGTCCGTCCGGGGAGCTGTTTTTT.

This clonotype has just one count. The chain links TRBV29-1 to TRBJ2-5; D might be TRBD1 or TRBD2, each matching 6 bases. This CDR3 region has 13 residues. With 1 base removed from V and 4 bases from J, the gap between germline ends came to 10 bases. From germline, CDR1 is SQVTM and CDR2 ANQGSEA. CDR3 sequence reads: CSVEGGGLETQYF. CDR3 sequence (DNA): TGCAGCGTTGAAGGAGGGGGGCTAGAGACCCAGTACTTC.

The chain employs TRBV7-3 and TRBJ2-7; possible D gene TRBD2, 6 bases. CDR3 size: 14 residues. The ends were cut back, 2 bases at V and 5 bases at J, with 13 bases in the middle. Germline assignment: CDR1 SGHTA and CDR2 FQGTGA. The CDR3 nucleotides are TGTGCCAGCAGCTTAGGGCGACTAGGCGACGAGCAGTACTTC. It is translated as CASSLGRLGDEQYF.

The DNA of the CDR3 is TGTGCCAGCAGTGACTCGAGCACCGGGGAGCTGTTTTTT. It specifies CASSDSSTGELFF. The J gene is TRBJ2-2, the V gene TRBV6-4; D is uncertain. Germline-derived CDR1 and CDR2 are MRHNA and SNTAGT. This CDR3 has 13 amino acids. V shed 0 bases and J shed 4 bases, with 3 bases lying between them.

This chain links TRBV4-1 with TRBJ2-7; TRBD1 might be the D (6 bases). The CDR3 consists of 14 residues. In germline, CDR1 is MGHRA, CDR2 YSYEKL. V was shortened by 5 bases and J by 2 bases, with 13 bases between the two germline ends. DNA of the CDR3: TGCGCCAGCAGCATCCGGGACACTACCTACGAGCAGTACTTC. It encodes CASSIRDTTYEQYF.

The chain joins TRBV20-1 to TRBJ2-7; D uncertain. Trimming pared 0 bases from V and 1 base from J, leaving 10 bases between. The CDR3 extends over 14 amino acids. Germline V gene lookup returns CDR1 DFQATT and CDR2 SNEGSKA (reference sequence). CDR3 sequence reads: CSARDRNLSYEQYF. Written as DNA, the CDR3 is TGCAGTGCTAGAGATAGGAATCTATCCTACGAGCAGTACTTC.

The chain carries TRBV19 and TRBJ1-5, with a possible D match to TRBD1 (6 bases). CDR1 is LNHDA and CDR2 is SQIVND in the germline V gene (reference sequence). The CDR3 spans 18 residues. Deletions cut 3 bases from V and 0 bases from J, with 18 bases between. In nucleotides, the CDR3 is TGTGCCAGTAGTATGCTGGGGGCCCTTCCAAATAGCAATCAGCCCCAGCATTTT. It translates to CASSMLGALPNSNQPQHF. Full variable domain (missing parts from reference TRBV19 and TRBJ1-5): DGGITQSPKYLFRKEGQNVTLSCEQNLNHDAMYWYRQDPGQGLRLIYYSQIVNDFQKGDIAEGYSVSREKKESFPLTVTSAQKNPTAFYLCASSMLGALPNSNQPQHFGDGTRLSIL.

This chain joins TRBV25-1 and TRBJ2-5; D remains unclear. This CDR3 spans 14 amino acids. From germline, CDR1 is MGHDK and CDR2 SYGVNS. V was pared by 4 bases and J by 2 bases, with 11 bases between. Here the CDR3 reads CASSAPGRQETQYF. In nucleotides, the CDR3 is TGTGCCAGCAGTGCCCCGGGCAGACAAGAGACCCAGTACTTC.